The TCR beta chain described here comes from a study of cytomegalovirus exposure and HLA in healthy donors. About this clone itself: Antigen specificity is unknown.

The PCR was carried out with 60 Vbeta primers and 13 Jbeta primers. TCRdb's copy holds only in-frame clones and misses some; the assay was immunoSEQ multiplex PCR. The data contain some 190,000 clones, roughly 85% of them singletons. Study-wide findings and caveats: In a later analysis, V- and J-gene trimming of beta chains associated with a DCLRE1C missense variant, replicated independently. Among immune exposure information, only CMV serostatus was available.

The CDR3 contains 15 residues. Trimming cost V 0 bases and J 0 bases; bases outside gene matches: 0. CDR1 is SGHDT and CDR2 is YYEEEE in the germline V gene. The sequenced sample was PBMCs. The TCR originated in a boy between 2 and 10 years old in good health and CMV-seronegative. The chain links TRBV5-6 to TRBJ1-1; 9 positions agree with TRBD1. Written as DNA, the CDR3 is TGTGCCAGCAGCTTGGGACAGGGGGTGAACACTGAAGCTTTCTTT. This translates into CASSLGQGVNTEAFF. The whole variable domain, filled in from reference TRBV5-6 and TRBJ1-1, reads DAGVTQSPTHLIKTRGQQVTLRCSPKSGHDTVSWYQQALGQGPQFIFQYYEEEERQRGNFPDRFSGHQFPNYSSELNVNALLLGDSALYLCASSLGQGVNTEAFFGQGTRLTVV.